This T cell receptor (beta chain) was recorded in a study of T cells in Graves' hyperthyroidism and ophthalmopathy. At least ten counts were recorded for this clonotype. Antigen unknown. Study conclusions and caveats: Most expanded thyroid clonotypes above 0.001 recurred in blood.

Amplified TCR beta CDR3 regions came from RNA transcripts. With the HTBI primer set, the TCR CDR3 went through a first round of RT-PCR. One entry per CDR3 protein results from TCRdb running MiXCR on the multiplex PCR reads. The repertoire holds 700,000 or so distinct CDR3 sequences, around 15% seen once, with roughly 8% in the top ten. The authors deemed Graves' hyperthyroidism stable absent ophthalmopathy progression within 18 months. Newly diagnosed hyperthyroidism, duration under 2 months, in patients aged 18 to 65. Not enrolled were patients with uncontrolled infection, other autoimmune disease, pregnancy or lactation. CDR3 length equals 17 residues. Trimming removed 5 bases from V and 5 bases from J; junction bases left unmatched: 13. Germline V lookup: CDR1 SGHVS, CDR2 FQNEAQ.

The sequenced sample consisted of blood. The TCR was taken from a man in his late teens or twenties with Graves' hyperthyroidism. J is TRBJ2-7 and V is TRBV7-8; 12 bases are a match to TRBD2. CDR3 coding DNA: TGTGCCAGCAGCGGAAGACTAGCGGGAGTCACAAGGGACGAGCAGTACTTC. It translates to CASSGRLAGVTRDEQYF.